This note documents a single T cell receptor (beta chain) sequence. The junction and the germline gene differ at one end; a read error may be behind it. This entry belongs to a study of blood T cell repertoires in COVID-19. It was during active infection that Seattle patients were enrolled and then longitudinally followed. Authors' analysis steps: Estimation of nucleated cell counts relied on the amplification of reference gene primers. Libraries were prepared by immunoSEQ multiplex PCR; TCRdb keeps only in-frame clonotypes and omits some of them. From that table come the V and J calls and clone size; the DNA was used to work out D and trimming. This table holds around 210,000 clones, 70% to 90% found once. Per the germline V gene, CDR1 is DFQATT and CDR2 is SNEGSKA (reference sequence). This CDR3 spans 11 amino acids.

This rearrangement joins TRBV20-1 to TRBJ2-5; D call uncertain. The sequencing sample was made of peripheral blood. The receptor was derived from a man aged 45 to 65 with COVID-19, enrolled during active disease. CDR3 nucleotides: TGTAAAGCCCGGTACGAAGAGACCCAGTACTTC. Its translation is CKARYEETQYF.